Listed below are T cell receptor beta chains from one sample, sequenced in a study of a mutant IDH1 vaccine in newly diagnosed glioma. Antigens of these TCRs are unknown. Sequencing used immunoSEQ multiplex PCR; TCRdb keeps in-frame clones, though not all of them. Of about 54,000 clones in the sample, around 84% were seen once. This sample comprised PBMCs, obtained from a glioma patient whose treatment included an IDH1 peptide vaccine. The origin of the receptors is a woman under 30 with glioma. CDR3s include the opening cysteine and the closing phenylalanine or tryptophan. Fields, in order: CDR3 protein, CDR3 DNA, J gene, V gene, clone size, D gene. A D gene is named only where the DNA matches it firmly. Size values are once, few and many counts, or a class for expanded clones, and some rows have none.

CASSAGSSGNTIYF | TGTGCCAGCAGCGCAGGGAGCTCTGGAAACACCATATATTTT | TRBJ1-3 | TRBV9 | - | -
CASSEGITGELFF | TGTGCCAGCAGCGAGGGAATCACCGGGGAGCTGTTTTTT | TRBJ2-2 | TRBV6-6 | - | -
CASSVGPRVRSGYTF | TGTGCCAGCAGCGTAGGGCCCAGGGTGAGGAGTGGCTACACCTTC | TRBJ1-2 | TRBV9 | once | -
CASSLADSGGIYEQYF | TGTGCCAGCAGCTTAGCGGATAGCGGGGGGATCTACGAGCAGTACTTC | TRBJ2-7 | TRBV7-2 | - | TRBD2
CASSSFPGLVAEQYF | TGTGCCAGCAGCTCCTTTCCGGGACTAGTCGCCGAGCAGTACTTC | TRBJ2-7 | TRBV27 | - | TRBD2
CASGASEIHEQYF | TGTGCCAGTGGGGCTAGCGAAATCCACGAGCAGTACTTC | TRBJ2-7 | TRBV7-9 | - | -
CASSPDRPGSGNTIYF | TGTGCCAGCTCACCCGACAGGCCGGGCTCTGGAAACACCATATATTTT | TRBJ1-3 | TRBV18 | - | -
CASSNTGASSEQYF | TGTGCCAGTAGTAACACCGGGGCTTCCTCCGAGCAGTACTTC | TRBJ2-7 | TRBV19 | once | -
CASSRELDAGELFF | TGTGCCAGCAGTCGCGAACTAGACGCCGGGGAGCTGTTTTTT | TRBJ2-2 | TRBV6-4 | - | -
CSVDLSNYGYTF | TGCAGCGTTGACCTCTCGAACTATGGCTACACCTTC | TRBJ1-2 | TRBV29-1 | - | -
CASSEVSLPTLFYEQYF | TGTGCCAGCAGTGAAGTCTCCCTCCCAACACTTTTTTACGAGCAGTACTTC | TRBJ2-7 | TRBV6-1 | - | -
CASSTKTRDRKEESYNEQFF | TGTGCCAGTAGTACGAAGACCCGGGACAGGAAAGAGGAGTCCTACAATGAGCAGTTCTTC | TRBJ2-1 | TRBV19 | once | TRBD1
CAWMNRTVAGFSYNEQFF | TGTGCCTGGATGAATCGCACCGTTGCGGGATTCTCCTACAATGAGCAGTTCTTC | TRBJ2-1 | TRBV30 | - | -
CASSFQTGDEAFF | TGTGCCAGCAGCTTTCAGACAGGGGATGAAGCTTTCTTT | TRBJ1-1 | TRBV7-9 | few | TRBD1
CAISEVGAGRQETQYF | TGTGCCATCAGTGAGGTAGGAGCGGGTAGACAAGAGACCCAGTACTTC | TRBJ2-5 | TRBV10-3 | - | -
CASNRGGWEYTF | TGTGCCAGCAACAGGGGGGGCTGGGAATACACCTTC | TRBJ1-2 | TRBV6-5 | - | TRBD1
CASSLQGSYGYTF | TGTGCCAGCAGCTTACAGGGAAGCTATGGCTACACCTTC | TRBJ1-2 | TRBV7-9 | few | -
CASSFENTEAFF | TGTGCCAGCAGCTTCGAGAACACTGAAGCTTTCTTT | TRBJ1-1 | TRBV7-9 | - | -
CASSLDRYSYNEQFF | TGTGCCAGTAGCCTGGACAGGTACTCCTACAATGAGCAGTTCTTC | TRBJ2-1 | TRBV19 | - | TRBD1
CASSQMGGNYGYTF | TGTGCCAGCAGCCAGATGGGGGGGAACTATGGCTACACCTTC | TRBJ1-2 | TRBV27 | once | -